One sample yielded the 11 T cell receptor beta chains listed below, sequenced in a study of blood T cell repertoires in COVID-19. Clones were sequenced by immunoSEQ multiplex PCR, and TCRdb holds only the in-frame ones, with some missing. The profile covers about 99,000 clones, with around 90% appearing a single time and around 3.4% taken by the ten largest. Sample: peripheral blood. The origin of the receptors is an older woman with acute or convalescent COVID-19.

The chain recombines TRBV29-1 with TRBJ2-1; 10 bases align to TRBD2. Unmatched junction bases numbered 10, after V lost 6 bases and J lost 2 bases. This CDR3 is built from 16 residues. Germline V lookup: CDR1 SQVTM, CDR2 ANQGSEA. CDR3 sequence: CSVFKTGTSAYNEQFF. For the CDR3, the DNA is TGCAGCGTCTTCAAGACCGGGACTAGCGCCTACAATGAGCAGTTCTTC.

The CDR3 protein is CASSLGQATETQYF. The CDR3 bases are TGCGCCAGCAGCTTGGGACAGGCGACGGAGACCCAGTACTTC. The rearrangement uses TRBV5-1 and TRBJ2-5, with D perhaps matching TRBD1 (6 bases). V was cut by 0 bases and J by 5 bases, with 11 bases left in between. Germline V CDR1 and CDR2: SGHRS, YFSETQ. The CDR3 is 14 amino acids.

The chain joins TRBV20-1 to TRBJ1-2; 7 nucleotides match TRBD1. CDR1 is DFQATT and CDR2 is SNEGSKA in the germline V gene (reference sequence). The V and J ends lost 6 bases and 6 bases, in that order; junction bases with no gene match: 1. This CDR3 contains 10 residues. In DNA, the CDR3 is TGCAGTGCCACAGGGGATGGCTACACCTTC. This codes for CSATGDGYTF.

V gene TRBV9 combines with J gene TRBJ1-2, with D maybe TRBD1 (5 bases). This CDR3 comprises 14 residues. V lost 5 bases and J lost 4, with 15 bases in between. The germline V gene encodes CDR1 SGDLS and CDR2 YYNGEE. CDR3 sequence reads: CASRKVGGGYGYTF. CDR3 DNA sequence: TGTGCCAGCAGGAAGGTGGGGGGAGGCTATGGCTACACCTTC.

The chain combines TRBV7-6 with TRBJ2-1; D uncertain. CDR3 length: 15 amino acids. V lost 1 base and J lost 5, with 12 bases in between. CDR1 and CDR2 (germline): SGHVS, FNYEAQ. CDR3 sequence reads: CASSLGHERDNEQFF. In DNA, the CDR3 is TGTGCCAGCAGCTTAGGGCACGAGCGCGACAATGAGCAGTTCTTC. Using reference TRBV7-6 and TRBJ2-1 for the parts outside the CDR3, the full variable domain is GAGVSQSPRYKVTKRGQDVALRCDPISGHVSLYWYRQALGQGPEFLTYFNYEAQQDKSGLPNDRFSAERPEGSISTLTIQRTEQRDSAMYRCASSLGHERDNEQFFGPGTRLTVL.

The V call is TRBV5-4, the J call TRBJ2-5; weak D call: TRBD1 (5 bases). Germline CDR1 SGHNT, CDR2 YYREEE (reference sequence). The CDR3 sequence is 16 residues long. With 4 bases removed from V and 2 bases from J, the gap between germline ends came to 18 bases. As DNA, the CDR3 is TGTGCCAGCAGCCCCGGACACTCATCCCCTCAAGAGACCCAGTACTTC. Amino acids: CASSPGHSSPQETQYF.

The DNA of the CDR3 is TGTGCCAGCAGCTTGGGAGCGGGAGAAAGGAAGCAGTACTTC. Amino acids: CASSLGAGERKQYF. The chain is built from TRBV5-4 and TRBJ2-7; 8 nucleotides match TRBD2. V lost 0 bases, J lost 8 bases, and 7 bases stayed unmatched. The CDR3 loop spans 14 amino acids. CDR1 and CDR2 from the germline V gene are SGHNT and YYREEE (reference sequence).

The chain carries TRBV6-5 and TRBJ1-1; D possibly corresponds to TRBD1 (6 bases). This CDR3 is built from 12 residues. Germline V gene data show CDR1 as MNHEY and CDR2 as SVGAGI. Trimming left V 7 bases short and J 10 bases short, with 16 bases between. This CDR3 reads CASTPTGKGAFF. Here the CDR3 DNA reads TGTGCCAGCACTCCCACAGGGAAAGGAGCTTTCTTT.

This clone was observed once. The chain uses TRBV9 and TRBJ1-5; 8 positions agree with TRBD1. From germline, CDR1 is SGDLS and CDR2 YYNGEE. The CDR3 runs 15 residues. V shed 2 bases, J shed 7 bases, and the junction held 8 bases outside the gene matches. The CDR3 sequence is CASSVDGQGGQPQHF. The CDR3 DNA sequence: TGTGCCAGCAGCGTTGACGGACAGGGCGGCCAGCCCCAGCATTTT.

The chain links TRBV27 to TRBJ1-2; D is perhaps TRBD1 (6 bases). Germline V gene data show CDR1 as MNHEY and CDR2 as SMNVEV (reference sequence). The CDR3 extends over 14 amino acids. The V end lost 3 bases, the J end lost 4 bases, and 12 bases lay between the germline ends. This CDR3 is CASSLAQGVYGYTF. The CDR3 DNA reads as TGTGCCAGCAGTTTGGCACAGGGAGTCTATGGCTACACCTTC.

The rearrangement links TRBV28 to TRBJ1-2; TRBD1 is a possible D gene (5 bases). The CDR3 totals 14 residues. CDR1 and CDR2 (germline): MDHEN, SYDVKM. With 4 bases removed from V and 4 bases from J, the gap between germline ends came to 13 bases. CDR3: CASSSARVGYGYTF. The CDR3 region has the DNA TGTGCCAGCAGTTCGGCCAGGGTTGGCTATGGCTACACCTTC.